This record concerns one T cell receptor beta chain sequence. This sample stems from a study of blood T cell repertoires in COVID-19. Overall study: Spain, Italy and the United States supplied samples that represented acute and convalescent COVID-19. From T cells, B-cell-depleted T cells, or PBMCs came the material, which was cDNA or gDNA.

Looked up from germline, CDR1 is LNHDA and CDR2 is SQIVND (reference sequence). The CDR3 is 14 amino acids. V lost 8 bases, J lost 1 base, and 5 bases stayed unmatched. Original handling: Cell counts per sample came from amplifying reference gene primers. The table came from immunoSEQ multiplex PCR; TCRdb's copy has only in-frame clones and leaves some out. The V and J calls and clone size come from that table; D and trimming were worked out from the DNA. The sample lists around 190,000 clones, under 90% occurring once. This clonotype originated in a man in his sixties with acute or convalescent COVID-19. The sample taken for sequencing was peripheral blood. The rearrangement uses TRBV19 and TRBJ1-1; 9 bases match TRBD1. DNA for the CDR3: TGTGCCAGTTTGAAACAGGGGGCGAACACTGAAGCTTTCTTT. Its protein product is CASLKQGANTEAFF.